This T cell receptor (beta chain) is from a study of blood T cells in healthy people across ages. This clonotype has more than one count but fewer than ten. Then a second PCR, running roughly 6 to 11 cycles, was carried out with a sample-barcoded 5' primer and a J-beta primer mix. TCRdb passed the 5' RACE reads through MiXCR, listing each CDR3 protein once. The table lists over a million distinct CDR3 sequences, approximately 25% of them singletons, with 0.65% to 0.95% in the top ten. These data were also filed under a second study, of T cells of mothers and their children.

The sequenced sample was blood. The origin of this receptor is a girl aged 2 to 10 in good health.

For the CDR3, the DNA is TGTGCCAGCAGCTTAGGCTCAGCGGGAGCGAACACCGGGGAGCTGTTTTTT. This gives the protein CASSLGSAGANTGELFF. The chain carries TRBV7-2 and TRBJ2-2; 8 nucleotides match TRBD2. CDR1 and CDR2 (germline): SGHTA, FQGNSA. The CDR3 length is 17 residues. J lost 0 bases, V lost 1 base, and 4 bases had no gene match.